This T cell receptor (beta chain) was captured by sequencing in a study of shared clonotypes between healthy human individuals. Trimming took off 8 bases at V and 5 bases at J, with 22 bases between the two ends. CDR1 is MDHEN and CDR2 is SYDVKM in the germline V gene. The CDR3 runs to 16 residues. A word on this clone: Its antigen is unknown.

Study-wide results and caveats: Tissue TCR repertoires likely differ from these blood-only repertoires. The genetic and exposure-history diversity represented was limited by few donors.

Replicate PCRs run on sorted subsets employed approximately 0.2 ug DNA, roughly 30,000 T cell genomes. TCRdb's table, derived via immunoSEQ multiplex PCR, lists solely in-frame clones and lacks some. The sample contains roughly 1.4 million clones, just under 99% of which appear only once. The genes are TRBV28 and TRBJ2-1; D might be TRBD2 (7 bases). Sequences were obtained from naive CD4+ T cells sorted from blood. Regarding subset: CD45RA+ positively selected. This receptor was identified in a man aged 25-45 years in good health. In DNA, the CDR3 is TGTGCCAGCTCTCCGTTAGGGTGGGAGGGGGACAATGAGCAGTTCTTC. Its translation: CASSPLGWEGDNEQFF.